The next 27 T cell receptor beta chains were all read from a single sample in a study of blood T cell repertoires in COVID-19 (dated by TCRdb to 2018 to 2020). Libraries were made using the immunoSEQ multiplex PCR assay. What TCRdb holds here is the immuneACCESS table cut down to in-frame rearrangements. Part of the clones is not present; checked against another copy, under half of the missing clones reflect an unresolved V gene, and the others are unexplained. Recorded for this sample are about 140,000 clones; approximately 84% of them occurred a single time. Clones ranked in the top ten supply nearly 3.5% of the sample. Sequencing was carried out using PBMCs or T cells enriched from blood (not recorded which). The receptors shown here come from a woman aged 50 to 60 with acute COVID-19.

The chain couples TRBV28 to TRBJ2-2; D call uncertain. V was clipped by 3 bases and J by 4 bases, with 9 bases between them. The CDR3 is 14 residues long. Germline lookup yields CDR1 MDHEN and CDR2 SYDVKM. The CDR3 is CASSLRSSTGELFF. As DNA, the CDR3 is TGTGCCAGCAGTTTGAGGAGCAGCACCGGGGAGCTGTTTTTT.

The chain couples TRBV19 to TRBJ2-3, with 9 positions matching TRBD1. CDR3 size: 16 residues. The germline V gene encodes CDR1 LNHDA and CDR2 SQIVND (reference sequence). The J segment lost 0 bases and the V segment lost 4 bases, leaving 5 bases of the junction unmatched. The CDR3 DNA reads TGTGCCAGTAGTAAGAGGACAGGGGCTAGCACAGATACGCAGTATTTT. Amino acid sequence: CASSKRTGASTDTQYF. Drawing the rest from reference TRBV19 and TRBJ2-3, the complete variable domain is DGGITQSPKYLFRKEGQNVTLSCEQNLNHDAMYWYRQDPGQGLRLIYYSQIVNDFQKGDIAEGYSVSREKKESFPLTVTSAQKNPTAFYLCASSKRTGASTDTQYFGPGTRLTVL.

The chain combines TRBV15 with TRBJ2-5; TRBD2 might be the D (5 bases). The CDR3 runs 16 residues. The germline CDR1 and CDR2 sequences are LNHNV and YYDKDF (reference sequence). The V and J ends lost 0 bases and 2 bases respectively, with 13 bases between them. The CDR3 loop is CATSREASGPQETQYF. The CDR3, as DNA: TGTGCCACCAGCAGAGAGGCCAGCGGACCACAAGAGACCCAGTACTTC.

The chain carries TRBV7-9 and TRBJ1-2, with 12 positions matching TRBD1. Germline trimming cut 5 bases from V and 6 bases from J; bases unmatched to any gene: 7. Per germline, CDR1 SEHNR and CDR2 FQNEAQ (reference sequence). The CDR3 covers 15 residues. The CDR3 sequence is CASSQGTGGRDGYTF. The CDR3 DNA follows: TGTGCCAGCAGCCAGGGGACAGGGGGCAGGGATGGCTACACCTTC. The full variable domain, with the rest looked up from reference TRBV7-9 and TRBJ1-2, is DTGVSQNPRHKITKRGQNVTFRCDPISEHNRLYWYRQTLGQGPEFLTYFQNEAQLEKSRLLSDRFSAERPKGSFSTLEIQRTEQGDSAMYLCASSQGTGGRDGYTFGSGTRLTVV.

The gene calls are TRBV19 and TRBJ2-3; the D gene is possibly TRBD2 (7 bases). Germline V gives CDR1 LNHDA, CDR2 SQIVND (reference sequence). With 8 bases removed from V and 3 bases from J, the gap between germline ends came to 15 bases. The CDR3 spans 14 residues. The CDR3 reads CASGRGIETDTQYF. The CDR3, as DNA: TGTGCCAGTGGGAGGGGGATCGAAACAGATACGCAGTATTTT.

The chain links TRBV21-1 to TRBJ1-2; the DNA was not used to check the table's D call, TRBD1. TRBV21-1 represents a pseudogene. This CDR3 has 15 amino acids. The CDR3 region has the DNA TGTGCCAGCAGCTCAGAGGGCAGGGGGACCTATGGCTACACCTTC. Its translation: CASSSEGRGTYGYTF.

The chain combines TRBV19 with TRBJ2-1; 14 bases are shared with TRBD2. CDR3 length equals 15 residues. V gave up 6 bases and J gave up 9 bases; unmatched junction bases: 7. Germline V gene data show CDR1 as LNHDA and CDR2 as SQIVND (reference sequence). The DNA for the CDR3 is TGTGCCAGTAGCCCGGGACTAGCGGGAGCGGGTGAGCAGTTCTTC. It yields the protein CASSPGLAGAGEQFF.

This chain joins TRBV9 and TRBJ1-2; no clear D gene. The V and J ends lost 4 bases and 7 bases respectively, with 17 bases between them. From germline, CDR1 is SGDLS and CDR2 YYNGEE. This CDR3 comprises 14 residues. For the CDR3, the DNA is TGTGCCAGCAGCACCTCCCCGGGAGGCGTTGGCTACACCTTC. This gives the protein CASSTSPGGVGYTF.

In DNA, the CDR3 is TGTGCCAGCAGCCTCAGCCCCCGGGGGGGTCCAAATCAGCCCCAGCATTTT. Protein sequence: CASSLSPRGGPNQPQHF. This sequence joins TRBV7-8 and TRBJ1-5; D might be TRBD1 (5 bases). V was shortened by 5 bases and J by 4 bases, with 21 bases between the two germline ends. The germline gives CDR1 SGHVS, CDR2 FQNEAQ. This CDR3 is built from 17 residues.

The chain recombines TRBV30 with TRBJ2-1, with 7 bases identical to TRBD2. The junction had 12 bases not matched to a gene; V was cut back by 4 bases and J by 3 bases. Germline values: CDR1 GTSNPN, CDR2 SVGIG (reference sequence). The length of the CDR3 is 16 residues. In DNA, the CDR3 is TGTGCCTGGACCCCCCCGGGGGGAATCGGCTACAATGAGCAGTTCTTC. Protein sequence: CAWTPPGGIGYNEQFF.

The chain carries TRBV2 and TRBJ1-2; TRBD1 matches at 11 bases. Trimming removed 6 bases from V and 4 bases from J; junction bases left unmatched: 10. The length of the CDR3 is 16 residues. Germline values: CDR1 SNHLY, CDR2 FYNNEI. DNA of the CDR3: TGTGCCAGCAGCCCTCGGACAGGGGGCCTTACCTATGGCTACACCTTC. Its protein is CASSPRTGGLTYGYTF.

The rearrangement joins TRBV2 to TRBJ2-5; D perhaps matches TRBD2 (6 bases). Trimming removed 4 bases at V and 4 bases at J, with 13 bases between. The CDR3 sequence is 14 residues long. Germline CDR1 is SNHLY and CDR2 is FYNNEI. Here the CDR3 DNA reads TGTGCCAGCAGTGTTAGGGCGGGAAGAGAGACCCAGTACTTC. Translated: CASSVRAGRETQYF.

J is TRBJ1-3 and V is TRBV19, with a possible D match to TRBD1 (6 bases). CDR1 LNHDA and CDR2 SQIVND come from the germline V gene (reference sequence). Trimming stripped 6 bases from V and 0 bases from J, with 9 bases between. The CDR3 is 14 amino acids. The CDR3 DNA reads as TGTGCCAGTAGGGGGGCCAGCTCTGGAAACACCATATATTTT. Its protein is CASRGASSGNTIYF. Full variable domain (outside the CDR3, taken from reference TRBV19 and TRBJ1-3): DGGITQSPKYLFRKEGQNVTLSCEQNLNHDAMYWYRQDPGQGLRLIYYSQIVNDFQKGDIAEGYSVSREKKESFPLTVTSAQKNPTAFYLCASRGASSGNTIYFGEGSWLTVV.

This rearrangement joins TRBV6-5 to TRBJ1-5; D not resolved. The V end was cut by 6 bases, the J end by 0 bases, with 12 bases between. CDR1 and CDR2 from the germline V gene are MNHEY and SVGAGI. The CDR3 is made up of 15 amino acids. CDR3 protein: CASSKPHDSNQPQHF. CDR3 bases: TGTGCCAGCAGCAAACCACATGATAGCAATCAGCCCCAGCATTTT.

The chain couples TRBV3-1 (or the pseudogene TRBV3-2) to TRBJ1-2; 8 nucleotides align to TRBD1. The V gene end was trimmed by 4 bases and the J gene end by 7 bases; junction bases not matched to a gene: 8. Germline CDR1 is LGHDT and CDR2 is YNNKEL (reference sequence). There are 14 residues in the CDR3. In nucleotides, the CDR3 is TGTGCCAGCAGCCCTCAGACAGGGGTGCCTGGCTACACCTTC. Protein: CASSPQTGVPGYTF.

This clone was observed a handful of times. The V call is TRBV7-3, the J call TRBJ2-1; D remains unclear. Between the trimmed V and J ends, which lost 3 bases and 2 bases, there was a span of 5 bases. The CDR3 has 13 residues. Germline lookup yields CDR1 SGHTA and CDR2 FQGTGA. CDR3 sequence (DNA): TGTGCCAGCAGCTTTGGCCCCTACAATGAGCAGTTCTTC. Translation: CASSFGPYNEQFF.

This clone was seen more than once but under ten times. The chain recombines TRBV5-1 with TRBJ1-1; 7 nucleotides align to TRBD1. CDR3 length equals 15 residues. Germline CDR1 reads SGHRS; CDR2 reads YFSETQ. The J segment lost 6 bases and the V segment lost 1 base, leaving 9 bases of the junction unmatched. This CDR3 is CASSLLAGGFAEAFF. The DNA for the CDR3 is TGCGCCAGCAGCTTGTTGGCAGGGGGTTTTGCTGAAGCTTTCTTT.

The chain recombines TRBV7-2 with TRBJ1-3, with TRBD1 as a possible D gene (5 bases). The length of the CDR3 is 17 residues. V shed 2 bases and J shed 0 bases, with 14 bases lying between them. CDR1 SGHTA and CDR2 FQGNSA come from the germline V gene. The CDR3 DNA reads as TGTGCCAGCAGCTTATGGGGGACGGGACTCTCTGGAAACACCATATATTTT. Translation gives CASSLWGTGLSGNTIYF.

The chain uses TRBV30 and TRBJ2-7; 10 nucleotides align to TRBD2. The CDR3 length is 15 residues. CDR1 is GTSNPN, CDR2 SVGIG, per germline (reference sequence). V trimming: 0 bases; J trimming: 3 bases; junction bases outside the gene matches: 5. Here the CDR3 reads CAWSVPGLAHYEQYF. The CDR3 DNA reads as TGTGCCTGGAGTGTTCCGGGACTAGCGCACTACGAGCAGTACTTC.

This clone has ten or more counts. The rearrangement uses TRBV30 and TRBJ2-1, with TRBD1 matching 10 bases. V gave up 4 bases and J gave up 0 bases; unmatched junction bases: 6. Germline V gene lookup returns CDR1 GTSNPN and CDR2 SVGIG (reference sequence). The CDR3 loop spans 16 amino acids. CDR3 in amino acids: CAWIDRGLSSYNEQFF. In nucleotides, the CDR3 is TGTGCCTGGATAGACAGGGGGCTAAGCTCCTACAATGAGCAGTTCTTC.

This rearrangement joins TRBV27 to TRBJ1-1; D is unclear. From germline, CDR1 is MNHEY and CDR2 SMNVEV (reference sequence). The CDR3 runs to 15 residues. Trimming took 2 bases from V and 1 from J, leaving 11 bases between them. The CDR3 sequence is CASSLTNLRNTEAFF. The CDR3 coding sequence is TGTGCCAGCAGTTTAACTAACTTAAGGAACACTGAAGCTTTCTTT.

J is TRBJ2-1 and V is TRBV11-2, with D maybe TRBD2 (5 bases). Trimming stripped 5 bases from V and 0 bases from J, with 14 bases between. Germline CDR1 reads SGHAT; CDR2 reads FQNNGV. The CDR3 is 16 residues long. CDR3 region: CASSADYRASYNEQFF. Written as DNA, the CDR3 is TGTGCCAGCAGCGCAGACTACCGGGCCTCCTACAATGAGCAGTTCTTC.

The J gene is TRBJ2-5, the V gene TRBV3-1 (or the pseudogene TRBV3-2), with D perhaps TRBD1 (5 bases). This CDR3 comprises 17 residues. V was cut by 0 bases and J by 2 bases, with 16 bases left in between. The germline V gene has CDR1 LGHDT and CDR2 YNNKEL (reference sequence). For the CDR3, the DNA is TGTGCCAGCAGCCAAGATGTGGCAGGGCGAGATCAAGAGACCCAGTACTTC. It translates to CASSQDVAGRDQETQYF.

The table lists this clone with a few counts. CDR3 protein: CSAKRTYGYTF. CDR3 DNA sequence: TGCAGTGCTAAGCGGACTTATGGCTACACCTTC. The chain employs TRBV20-1 and TRBJ1-2; no clear D. The CDR3 is 11 residues long. Between the trimmed V and J ends, which lost 4 bases and 5 bases, there was a span of 8 bases. Per the germline V gene, CDR1 is DFQATT and CDR2 is SNEGSKA (reference sequence).

This clone was seen a single time. The CDR3 DNA sequence: TGTGCCAGCATGGTGGGGCCCCAAGAGACCCAGTACTTC. Amino acids: CASMVGPQETQYF. This chain joins TRBV6-1 and TRBJ2-5; possible D gene TRBD1, 5 bases. This CDR3 spans 13 amino acids. Germline V gives CDR1 MNHNS, CDR2 SASEGT. The V and J ends lost 7 bases and 1 base respectively, with 10 bases between them.

The DNA for the CDR3 is TGTGCCAGCAAAAAGAGTCAAAATCAGCCCCAGCATTTT. It codes for CASKKSQNQPQHF. The rearrangement links TRBV6-5 to TRBJ1-5; D remains ambiguous. V was cut by 7 bases and J by 4 bases, with 11 bases left in between. The CDR3 has 13 residues. The germline V gene has CDR1 MNHEY and CDR2 SVGAGI.

This clone is a singleton in its sample. The CDR3 region is CASQPTPGGLGGELFF. CDR3 nucleotide sequence: TGTGCCAGCCAGCCGACTCCAGGGGGCCTTGGCGGGGAGCTGTTTTTT. V and J are TRBV5-4 and TRBJ2-2, with 8 bases identical to TRBD1. V gave up 7 bases and J gave up 7 bases; unmatched junction bases: 15. The CDR3 is 16 amino acids. Germline V CDR1 and CDR2: SGHNT, YYREEE (reference sequence).